This TCR beta chain was found in a study of T cells in Graves' hyperthyroidism and ophthalmopathy. Points from the study as a whole: Stable hyperthyroidism was separated from ophthalmopathy by a model based on 13 V-J features.

The study enrolled patients aged 18 to 65 with newly diagnosed hyperthyroidism of under 2 months' duration. The V gene's germline CDR1 is LGHNA and CDR2 YSLEER. The CDR3 runs 14 residues. The V and J ends lost 4 bases and 3 bases, in that order; junction bases with no gene match: 4. TCR beta CDR3 regions were amplified from RNA. Using the HTBI primer set, a first-round RT-PCR was run on the TCR CDR3. TCRdb recomputed calls from the multiplex PCR reads with MiXCR, one row per CDR3 protein. The profile shows more than 300,000 distinct CDR3 sequences, roughly 14% of them singletons. Concerning this clonotype: Its antigen is unknown. Just one base apart from a much larger clone, this may be a read error.

The rearrangement uses TRBV4-3 and TRBJ2-7; 9 bases map to TRBD1. Sequences were obtained from blood. The receptor was isolated from a woman under 40 with Graves' hyperthyroidism. CDR3: CASSRRTGDYEQYF. The CDR3 nucleotides read TGCGCCAGCAGCCGCAGGACAGGGGACTACGAGCAGTACTTC.